Listed below are T cell receptor beta chains from one sample, sequenced in a study of blood T cell repertoires in COVID-19. Only in-frame clones appear in the TCRdb table, and some are missing; sequencing was by immunoSEQ multiplex PCR. This table holds 130,000 to 150,000 clones, roughly 87% found once. The sample comprised peripheral blood. These receptors all stem from a human donor in a cohort sampled during active COVID-19. Both conserved end residues are part of each CDR3. Each record gives: V gene, D gene, clone size, J gene, CDR3 protein, CDR3 DNA. The D gene is left open where the match is weak. Clone size appears in some rows only: once, few, many, or a class for an expanded clone.

V: TRBV6-7; D: TRBD1; size: NA; J: TRBJ1-5; CDR3: CASLNLGGQGADSNQPQHF; DNA: TGTGCCAGCCTCAACCTCGGCGGACAGGGGGCCGATAGCAATCAGCCCCAGCATTTT
V: TRBV4-1; D: TRBD2; size: NA; J: TRBJ2-5; CDR3: CASRLSGGPAETQYF; DNA: TGCGCCAGCAGACTTAGCGGGGGGCCGGCGGAGACCCAGTACTTC
V: TRBV7-9; D: NA; size: few; J: TRBJ1-5; CDR3: CASSPGNQPQHF; DNA: TGTGCCAGCAGCCCCGGGAATCAGCCCCAGCATTTT
V: TRBV3-1/TRBV3-2; D: TRBD2; size: NA; J: TRBJ2-3; CDR3: CASSPPGLAGAGDTQYF; DNA: TGTGCCAGCAGCCCTCCGGGACTAGCGGGGGCGGGGGATACGCAGTATTTT
V: TRBV4-1; D: NA; size: NA; J: TRBJ2-2; CDR3: CASSQGETYTGELFF; DNA: TGCGCCAGCAGCCAAGGCGAGACTTACACCGGGGAGCTGTTTTTT
V: TRBV6-2/TRBV6-3; D: TRBD2; size: NA; J: TRBJ2-1; CDR3: CASSYSLFLAGGYEQFF; DNA: TGTGCCAGCAGTTACTCGTTATTCTTAGCGGGGGGCTATGAGCAGTTCTTC
V: TRBV7-2; D: NA; size: once; J: TRBJ1-1; CDR3: CASSIMGRTNTEAFF; DNA: TGTGCCAGCAGCATCATGGGCAGAACCAACACTGAAGCTTTCTTT
V: TRBV5-1; D: TRBD2; size: NA; J: TRBJ2-7; CDR3: CASSLAELAGVGEQYF; DNA: TGCGCCAGCAGCTTGGCCGAACTAGCGGGGGTGGGCGAGCAGTACTTC
V: TRBV19; D: TRBD1; size: NA; J: TRBJ1-2; CDR3: CASTPPTGGIWGYTF; DNA: TGTGCCAGTACCCCCCCGACAGGGGGAATTTGGGGCTACACCTTC
V: TRBV27; D: NA; size: NA; J: TRBJ2-5; CDR3: CASSLSPAGWETQYF; DNA: TGTGCCAGCAGTTTATCCCCGGCGGGGTGGGAGACCCAGTACTTC
V: TRBV6-5; D: NA; size: NA; J: TRBJ2-7; CDR3: CASRRLAASSYEQYF; DNA: TGTGCCAGCAGACGCCTGGCGGCCAGCTCCTACGAGCAGTACTTC
V: TRBV5-1; D: TRBD1; size: NA; J: TRBJ2-2; CDR3: CASRDRTNTGELFF; DNA: TGCGCCAGCAGGGACAGGACGAACACCGGGGAGCTGTTTTTT
V: TRBV19; D: TRBD1; size: few; J: TRBJ1-6; CDR3: CASGGQGYSPLHF; DNA: TGTGCCAGTGGTGGACAGGGTTATTCACCCCTCCACTTT
V: TRBV7-2; D: TRBD1; size: NA; J: TRBJ1-1; CDR3: CASSRTGGRTEAFF; DNA: TGTGCCAGCAGCCGGACAGGGGGACGAACTGAAGCTTTCTTT
V: TRBV7-2; D: NA; size: NA; J: TRBJ2-3; CDR3: CASSLLTMPVTQYF; DNA: TGTGCCAGCAGCTTACTTACTATGCCCGTTACGCAGTATTTT
V: TRBV19; D: NA; size: NA; J: TRBJ2-2; CDR3: CASSMGAGAGTGELFF; DNA: TGTGCCAGTAGTATGGGGGCAGGGGCGGGTACCGGGGAGCTGTTTTTT
V: TRBV3-1/TRBV3-2; D: TRBD1; size: NA; J: TRBJ2-3; CDR3: CASSDRGTDTQYF; DNA: TGTGCCAGCAGCGACAGGGGCACAGATACGCAGTATTTT
V: TRBV28; D: TRBD2; size: NA; J: TRBJ2-7; CDR3: CASRTGTSGTYEQYF; DNA: TGTGCCAGCAGAACCGGGACTAGTGGGACCTACGAGCAGTACTTC
V: TRBV5-8; D: NA; size: NA; J: TRBJ2-4; CDR3: CASSLTRGNIQYF; DNA: TGTGCCAGCAGCTTAACCAGGGGAAACATTCAGTACTTC
V: TRBV9; D: NA; size: NA; J: TRBJ2-5; CDR3: CASSARDTQETQYF; DNA: TGTGCCAGCAGCGCCCGGGACACCCAAGAGACCCAGTACTTC
V: TRBV7-9; D: NA; size: NA; J: TRBJ1-1; CDR3: CASSFSSTEAFF; DNA: TGTGCCAGCAGCTTTAGTTCTACTGAAGCTTTCTTT
V: TRBV6-2/TRBV6-3; D: NA; size: once; J: TRBJ2-1; CDR3: CASSYEAYNEQFF; DNA: TGTGCCAGCAGTTACGAGGCCTACAATGAGCAGTTCTTC
V: TRBV11-3; D: NA; size: once; J: TRBJ2-3; CDR3: CASSLEGASTDTQYF; DNA: TGTGCCAGCAGCTTAGAGGGGGCCTCGACAGATACGCAGTATTTT
V: TRBV9; D: NA; size: NA; J: TRBJ2-5; CDR3: CASSVAISAGLQETQYF; DNA: TGTGCCAGCAGCGTAGCTATATCGGCAGGGCTCCAAGAGACCCAGTACTTC
V: TRBV5-6; D: NA; size: NA; J: TRBJ2-6; CDR3: CASSRGNSGANVLTF; DNA: TGTGCCAGCAGCCGCGGGAACTCTGGGGCCAACGTCCTGACTTTC
V: TRBV3-1/TRBV3-2; D: NA; size: NA; J: TRBJ1-2; CDR3: CASSPGAANYGYTF; DNA: TGTGCCAGCAGCCCAGGGGCAGCTAACTATGGCTACACCTTC
V: TRBV6-5; D: NA; size: once; J: TRBJ2-3; CDR3: CARRGTDTQYF; DNA: TGTGCGCGACGGGGCACAGATACGCAGTATTTT
V: TRBV5-4; D: TRBD1; size: few; J: TRBJ1-6; CDR3: CASSFDRDSPLHF; DNA: TGTGCCAGCAGCTTTGACAGGGATTCACCCCTCCACTTT
V: TRBV5-8; D: TRBD2; size: NA; J: TRBJ2-3; CDR3: CASSLSLAGGHLNTQYF; DNA: TGTGCCAGCAGCTTGTCTCTAGCGGGGGGTCACTTAAATACGCAGTATTTT
V: TRBV2; D: NA; size: NA; J: TRBJ2-5; CDR3: CASIGEQETQYF; DNA: TGTGCCAGCATCGGGGAGCAAGAGACCCAGTACTTC
V: TRBV2; D: NA; size: few; J: TRBJ1-5; CDR3: CASSEGLNQPQHF; DNA: TGTGCCAGCAGTGAAGGGCTGAATCAGCCCCAGCATTTT
V: TRBV7-8; D: NA; size: NA; J: TRBJ2-5; CDR3: CASSSGTGMGGVGETQYF; DNA: TGTGCCAGCAGCTCCGGGACAGGAATGGGGGGGGTAGGAGAGACCCAGTACTTC
V: TRBV5-4; D: TRBD1; size: NA; J: TRBJ1-2; CDR3: CASSDRVANYGYTF; DNA: TGTGCCAGCAGCGACAGGGTAGCTAACTATGGCTACACCTTC
V: TRBV3-1/TRBV3-2; D: NA; size: NA; J: TRBJ1-3; CDR3: CASSQVPNTIYF; DNA: TGTGCCAGCAGCCAAGTTCCGAACACCATATATTTT
V: TRBV5-1; D: NA; size: NA; J: TRBJ1-2; CDR3: CASSSEGTIGYTF; DNA: TGCGCCAGCAGCTCCGAGGGGACAATCGGCTACACCTTC
V: TRBV6-5; D: TRBD1; size: once; J: TRBJ2-2; CDR3: CASSYSDRDTGELFF; DNA: TGTGCCAGCAGTTACTCCGACAGGGACACCGGGGAGCTGTTTTTT
V: TRBV7-3; D: TRBD1; size: NA; J: TRBJ1-6; CDR3: CASSLRQGESPLHF; DNA: TGTGCCAGCAGCCTAAGACAGGGGGAATCACCCCTCCACTTT
V: TRBV4-3; D: NA; size: NA; J: TRBJ2-3; CDR3: CASSRQPDTQYF; DNA: TGCGCCAGCAGCCGACAGCCAGATACGCAGTATTTT
V: TRBV6-5; D: TRBD1; size: NA; J: TRBJ1-2; CDR3: CASSRRDRGYGYTF; DNA: TGTGCCAGCAGCCGGCGCGACAGGGGCTATGGCTACACCTTC
V: TRBV6-5; D: TRBD1; size: NA; J: TRBJ2-1; CDR3: CASSLRTGYNEQFF; DNA: TGTGCCAGCAGCCTAAGGACAGGGTACAATGAGCAGTTCTTC
V: TRBV2; D: NA; size: NA; J: TRBJ1-6; CDR3: CASIRELNSPLHF; DNA: TGTGCCAGCATAAGGGAGTTAAACTCACCCCTCCACTTT
V: TRBV6-5; D: NA; size: NA; J: TRBJ1-3; CDR3: CASSYAFLGGNTIYF; DNA: TGTGCCAGCAGTTACGCCTTCCTAGGTGGAAACACCATATATTTT
V: TRBV29-1; D: NA; size: NA; J: TRBJ2-7; CDR3: CSVEDRLTDEQYF; DNA: TGCAGCGTTGAAGATCGATTAACGGACGAGCAGTACTTC
V: TRBV5-8; D: NA; size: once; J: TRBJ1-3; CDR3: CASSLDRVPGNTIYF; DNA: TGTGCCAGCAGCTTGGACAGGGTACCTGGAAACACCATATATTTT
V: TRBV2; D: NA; size: few; J: TRBJ1-1; CDR3: CASNEGYGEAFF; DNA: TGTGCCAGCAACGAGGGCTACGGTGAAGCTTTCTTT
V: TRBV5-8; D: NA; size: NA; J: TRBJ2-7; CDR3: CASTENRYEQYF; DNA: TGTGCCAGCACCGAGAACAGATACGAGCAGTACTTC
V: TRBV2; D: NA; size: NA; J: TRBJ1-1; CDR3: CATGSRGGRDEAFF; DNA: TGTGCCACGGGGTCAAGGGGGGGACGGGATGAAGCTTTCTTT
V: TRBV6-5; D: TRBD1; size: NA; J: TRBJ2-3; CDR3: CASSHRGQEDTQYF; DNA: TGTGCCAGCAGCCACAGGGGGCAGGAAGATACGCAGTATTTT
V: TRBV10-3; D: NA; size: NA; J: TRBJ2-7; CDR3: CAISESYGIYEQYF; DNA: TGTGCCATCAGTGAGTCGTACGGGATCTACGAGCAGTACTTC
V: TRBV7-2; D: TRBD2; size: NA; J: TRBJ2-1; CDR3: CASSLERAGAYNEQFF; DNA: TGTGCCAGCAGCTTAGAACGGGCGGGAGCCTACAATGAGCAGTTCTTC
V: TRBV4-2; D: NA; size: NA; J: TRBJ2-4; CDR3: CASSQTQGIAKNIQYF; DNA: TGTGCCAGCAGCCAGACACAGGGCATAGCCAAAAACATTCAGTACTTC
V: TRBV19; D: TRBD1; size: few; J: TRBJ1-6; CDR3: CASSRTGYDSPLHF; DNA: TGTGCCAGTAGTAGGACAGGGTATGATTCACCCCTCCACTTT
V: TRBV28; D: NA; size: NA; J: TRBJ2-7; CDR3: CASSFEFSYEQYF; DNA: TGTGCCAGCAGTTTCGAGTTTTCCTACGAGCAGTACTTC